This TCR beta chain is from a study of cytomegalovirus exposure and HLA in healthy donors. In the study overall: The study's early data release held roughly 90 million unique TCRs from HLA-typed donors. Assignment to the Caucasian-associated ancestry cluster applied to around 80% of the approximately 400 genotyped donors.

Study observations and caveats: Immune exposure was documented only through CMV serostatus. The majority of CMV-associated TCR beta chains were reported as apparently HLA-restricted in a later analysis.

Vbeta (60) and Jbeta (13) primers were used in the PCR. Libraries were prepared by immunoSEQ multiplex PCR; TCRdb keeps only in-frame clonotypes and omits some of them. The data show 150,000 to 200,000 clones, with around 80% seen just once and 0.5% to 0.55% held by the top ten. A remark on this clone: Antigen unknown.

With 7 bases clipped from V and 0 bases from J, the junction kept 5 bases outside the gene matches. The germline CDR1 and CDR2 sequences are MNHNS and SASEGT. CDR3 length: 15 amino acids. This sequence was found in a woman aged 45-59 years in good health and CMV-seronegative. What was sequenced was PBMCs. This chain connects TRBV6-1 to TRBJ1-5, with 8 bases that match TRBD1. The CDR3 here is CASNLQGVSNQPQHF. The DNA of the CDR3 is TGTGCCAGCAATCTACAGGGGGTTAGCAATCAGCCCCAGCATTTT.